The 3 T cell receptor beta chains given below trace back to one sample, sequenced in a study of T cells in Graves' hyperthyroidism and ophthalmopathy. Amplified TCR beta CDR3 regions derived from RNA transcripts. A set of HTBI primers served as the primers for a first-round RT-PCR of the TCR CDR3. TCRdb reprocessed the multiplex PCR reads with MiXCR, giving one entry per CDR3 protein. Found here are about 400,000 distinct CDR3 sequences, 20% to 30% of them singletons; the top ten hold 73%. Sequences were obtained from blood. Every receptor here comes from a man aged 45-65 years with Graves' hyperthyroidism.

The chain uses TRBV5-1 and TRBJ2-3, with TRBD1 identical over 9 bases. The J segment lost 6 bases and the V segment lost 2 bases, leaving 7 bases of the junction unmatched. This CDR3 is built from 15 residues. Germline CDR1 reads SGHRS; CDR2 reads YFSETQ. This chain's CDR3 is CASSLQGATGDTQYF. The CDR3 DNA reads as TGCGCCAGCAGCTTACAGGGGGCTACGGGTGATACGCAGTATTTT.

This clonotype was seen at least ten times. The genes are TRBV7-6 and TRBJ2-7, with TRBD2 matching 7 bases. There are 17 residues in the CDR3. CDR1 and CDR2 (germline): SGHVS, FNYEAQ. The V and J ends lost 1 base and 6 bases, in that order; junction bases with no gene match: 15. The DNA for the CDR3 is TGTGCCAGCAGCTTAGTGTCTCCAGCGGGAACGAGTACCGAGCAGTACTTC. It codes for CASSLVSPAGTSTEQYF.

The gene calls are TRBV9 and TRBJ2-3; 8 bases align to TRBD2. Germline CDR1 reads SGDLS; CDR2 reads YYNGEE. The CDR3 is made up of 18 amino acids. V lost 0 bases and J lost 1; bases outside the gene matches: 10. The chain's CDR3 is CASSVGIVETSGTDTQYF. Written as DNA, the CDR3 is TGTGCCAGCAGCGTAGGAATCGTTGAGACTAGCGGCACAGATACGCAGTATTTT.